The sequence of this T cell receptor beta chain was determined in a study of T-cell reconstitution after alpha-beta-depleted transplantation in children. General observations from the study: Reports say that about two months after transplant, the alpha-beta T cells came out of several hundred graft clones that had expanded. After one year, T-cell counts and TCRbeta diversity mostly came from new T cells.

This clonotype has ten or more counts. Its matching antigen is unknown. This CDR3 is built from 10 residues. CDR1 SGHVS and CDR2 FQNEAQ come from the germline V gene. V was pared by 6 bases and J by 1 base, with 0 bases between. Unique molecular identifiers were used to barcode this TCRbeta library. Each CDR3 protein gets one entry after TCRdb re-called the PCR reads with MiXCR. Of roughly 500,000 distinct CDR3 sequences listed, over 9.5% are singletons. This sequence joins TRBV7-8 and TRBJ1-1; D unclear. The source of this sequence is a child aged 2 to 15 with inherited bone marrow failure, due to receive a stem cell transplant. The sample in question was PBMCs, obtained before TCRalphabeta/CD19-depleted stem cell transplant. In nucleotides, the CDR3 is TGTGCCAGCAGGAACACTGAAGCTTTCTTT. It is translated as CASRNTEAFF.